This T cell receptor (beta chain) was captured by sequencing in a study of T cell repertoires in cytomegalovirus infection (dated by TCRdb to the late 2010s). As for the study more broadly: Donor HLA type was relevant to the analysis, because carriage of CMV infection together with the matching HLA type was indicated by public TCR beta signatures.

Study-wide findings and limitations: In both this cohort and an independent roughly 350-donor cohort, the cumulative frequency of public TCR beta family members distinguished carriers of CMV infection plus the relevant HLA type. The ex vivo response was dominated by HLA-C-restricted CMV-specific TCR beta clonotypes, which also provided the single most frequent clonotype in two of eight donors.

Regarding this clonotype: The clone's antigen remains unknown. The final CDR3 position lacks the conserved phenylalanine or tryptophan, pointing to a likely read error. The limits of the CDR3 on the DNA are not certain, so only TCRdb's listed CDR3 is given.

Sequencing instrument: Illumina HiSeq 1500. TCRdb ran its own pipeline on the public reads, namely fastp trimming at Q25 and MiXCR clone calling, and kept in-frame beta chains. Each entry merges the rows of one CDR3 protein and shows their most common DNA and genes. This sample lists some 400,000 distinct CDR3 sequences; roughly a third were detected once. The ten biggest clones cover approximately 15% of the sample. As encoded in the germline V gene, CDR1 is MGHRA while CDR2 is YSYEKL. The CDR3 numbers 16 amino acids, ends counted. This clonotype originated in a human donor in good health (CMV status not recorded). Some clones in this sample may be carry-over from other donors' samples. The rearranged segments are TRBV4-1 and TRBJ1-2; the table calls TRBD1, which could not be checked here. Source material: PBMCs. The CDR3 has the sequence CASSQDLGGTGYGYNL.